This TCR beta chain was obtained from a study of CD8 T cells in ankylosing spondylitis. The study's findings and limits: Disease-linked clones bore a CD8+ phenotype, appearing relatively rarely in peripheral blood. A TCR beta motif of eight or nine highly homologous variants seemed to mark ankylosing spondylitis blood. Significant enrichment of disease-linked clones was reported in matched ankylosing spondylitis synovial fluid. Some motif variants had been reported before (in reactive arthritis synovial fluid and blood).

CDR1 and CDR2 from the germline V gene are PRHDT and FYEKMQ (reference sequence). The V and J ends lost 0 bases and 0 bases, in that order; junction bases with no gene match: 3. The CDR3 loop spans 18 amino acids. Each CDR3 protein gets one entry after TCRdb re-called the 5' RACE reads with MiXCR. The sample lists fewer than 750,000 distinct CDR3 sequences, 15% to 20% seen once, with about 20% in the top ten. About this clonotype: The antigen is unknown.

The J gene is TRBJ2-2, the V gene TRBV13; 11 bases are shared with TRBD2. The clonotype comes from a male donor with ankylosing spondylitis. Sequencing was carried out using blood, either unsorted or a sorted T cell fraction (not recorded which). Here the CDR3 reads CASSLGLAGVSNTGELFF. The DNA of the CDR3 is TGTGCCAGCAGCTTAGGACTAGCGGGGGTATCGAACACCGGGGAGCTGTTTTTT.